Here is one T cell receptor (beta chain) with its context. These data come from a study of blood T cell repertoires in COVID-19. Study-level background: T cells, B-cell-depleted T cells, or PBMCs supplied cDNA or gDNA.

Patients from Seattle were sampled longitudinally, starting during active infection. The germline V gene encodes CDR1 MNHEY and CDR2 SVGAGI. V was clipped by 5 bases and J by 4 bases, with 17 bases between them. The CDR3 contains 15 residues. Study processing details: Estimates of nucleated cell counts were drawn from the amplification of reference gene primers. Only in-frame clones appear in the TCRdb table, and some are missing; sequencing was by immunoSEQ multiplex PCR. That table gives V, J and clone size, and the DNA gave D and trimming. The data hold some 200,000 clones, with around 83% observed a single time.

Sequenced input: peripheral blood. The receptor comes from a woman aged 65 to 85 with COVID-19, enrolled during active disease. This chain links TRBV6-5 with TRBJ1-1; D is unresolved. This chain's CDR3 is CASSPGHLSGTEAFF. CDR3 nucleotide sequence: TGTGCCAGCAGTCCGGGTCACCTTAGCGGCACTGAAGCTTTCTTT.